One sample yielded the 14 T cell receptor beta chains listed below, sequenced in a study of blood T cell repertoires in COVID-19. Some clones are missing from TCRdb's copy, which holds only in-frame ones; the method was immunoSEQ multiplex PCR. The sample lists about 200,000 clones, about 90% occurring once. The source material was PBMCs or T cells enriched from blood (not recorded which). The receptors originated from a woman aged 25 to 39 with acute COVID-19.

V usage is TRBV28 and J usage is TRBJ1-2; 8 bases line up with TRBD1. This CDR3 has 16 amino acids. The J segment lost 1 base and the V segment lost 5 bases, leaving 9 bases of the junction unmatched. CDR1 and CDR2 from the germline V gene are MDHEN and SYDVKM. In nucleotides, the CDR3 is TGTGCCAGCAGTGCCCCCGCCGACAGGGGTAACTATGGCTACACCTTC. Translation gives CASSAPADRGNYGYTF.

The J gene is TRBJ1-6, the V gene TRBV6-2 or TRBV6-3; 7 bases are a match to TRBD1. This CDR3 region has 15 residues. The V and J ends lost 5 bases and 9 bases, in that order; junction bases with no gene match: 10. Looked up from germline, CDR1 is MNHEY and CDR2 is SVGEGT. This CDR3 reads CASSKGARIASPLHF. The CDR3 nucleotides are TGTGCCAGCAGTAAGGGGGCCCGGATAGCTTCACCCCTCCACTTT.

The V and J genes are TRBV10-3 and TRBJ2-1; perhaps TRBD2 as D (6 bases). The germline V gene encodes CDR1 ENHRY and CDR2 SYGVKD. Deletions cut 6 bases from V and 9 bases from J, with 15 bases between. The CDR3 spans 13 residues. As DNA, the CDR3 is TGTGCCATCAGGAAGACAGACGGGGGTGAGCAGTTCTTC. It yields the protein CAIRKTDGGEQFF.

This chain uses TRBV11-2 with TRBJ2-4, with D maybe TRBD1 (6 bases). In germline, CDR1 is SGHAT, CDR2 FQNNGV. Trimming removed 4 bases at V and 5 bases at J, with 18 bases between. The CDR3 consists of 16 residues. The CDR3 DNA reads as TGTGCCAGCAGCTCAAGGACAGACGGGCCGGAAAACATTCAGTACTTC. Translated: CASSSRTDGPENIQYF.

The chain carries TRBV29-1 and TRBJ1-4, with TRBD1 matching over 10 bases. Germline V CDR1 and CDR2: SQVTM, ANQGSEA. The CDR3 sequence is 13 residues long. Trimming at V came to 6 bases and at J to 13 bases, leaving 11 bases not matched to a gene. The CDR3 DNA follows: TGCAGCGTATCGCCGGGACAGGGGTCTTCACTGTTTTTT. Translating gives CSVSPGQGSSLFF.

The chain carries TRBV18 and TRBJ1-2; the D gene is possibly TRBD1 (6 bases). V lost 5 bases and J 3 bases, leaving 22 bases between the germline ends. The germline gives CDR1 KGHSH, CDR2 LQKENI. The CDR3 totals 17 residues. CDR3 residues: CASSTKLIGGVDYGYTF. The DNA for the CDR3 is TGTGCCAGCTCAACCAAATTGATTGGGGGCGTAGACTATGGCTACACCTTC.

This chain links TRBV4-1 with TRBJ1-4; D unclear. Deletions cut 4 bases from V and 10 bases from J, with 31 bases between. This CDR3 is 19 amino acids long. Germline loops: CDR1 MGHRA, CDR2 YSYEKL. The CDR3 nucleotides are TGCGCCAGCAGCCCTCCCAAGGCCGGGATTAGTCGAGGAAGAGGAAAACTGTTTTTT. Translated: CASSPPKAGISRGRGKLFF.

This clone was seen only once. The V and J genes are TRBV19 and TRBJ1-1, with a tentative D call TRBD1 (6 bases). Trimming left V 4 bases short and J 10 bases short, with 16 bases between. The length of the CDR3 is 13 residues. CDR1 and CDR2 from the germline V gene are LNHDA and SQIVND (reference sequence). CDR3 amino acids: CASSRLGPTGAFF. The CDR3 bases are TGTGCCAGTAGTAGACTCGGGCCGACAGGAGCTTTCTTT.

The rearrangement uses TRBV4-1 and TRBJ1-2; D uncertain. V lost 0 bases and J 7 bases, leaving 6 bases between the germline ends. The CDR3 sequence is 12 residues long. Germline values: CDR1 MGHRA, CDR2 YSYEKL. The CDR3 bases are TGCGCCAGCAGCCAAGATCTAGCTGGCTACACCTTC. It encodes CASSQDLAGYTF.

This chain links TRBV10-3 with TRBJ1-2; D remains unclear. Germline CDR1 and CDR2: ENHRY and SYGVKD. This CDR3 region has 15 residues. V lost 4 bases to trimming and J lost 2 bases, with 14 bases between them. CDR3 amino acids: CAISADSGWNYGYTF. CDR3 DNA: TGTGCCATCAGTGCTGACTCGGGGTGGAACTATGGCTACACCTTC.

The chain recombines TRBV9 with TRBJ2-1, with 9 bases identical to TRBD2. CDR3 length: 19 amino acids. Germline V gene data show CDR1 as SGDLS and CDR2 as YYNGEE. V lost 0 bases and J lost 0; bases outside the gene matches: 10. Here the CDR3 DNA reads TGTGCCAGCAGCGTAGCTCTAGCGGGGAACCCGAACTCCTACAATGAGCAGTTCTTC. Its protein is CASSVALAGNPNSYNEQFF.

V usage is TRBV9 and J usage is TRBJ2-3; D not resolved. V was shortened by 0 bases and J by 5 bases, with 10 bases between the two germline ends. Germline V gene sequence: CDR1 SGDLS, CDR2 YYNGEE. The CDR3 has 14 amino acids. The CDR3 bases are TGTGCCAGCAGCGTAGGGCCCTCAGAAGATACGCAGTATTTT. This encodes CASSVGPSEDTQYF.

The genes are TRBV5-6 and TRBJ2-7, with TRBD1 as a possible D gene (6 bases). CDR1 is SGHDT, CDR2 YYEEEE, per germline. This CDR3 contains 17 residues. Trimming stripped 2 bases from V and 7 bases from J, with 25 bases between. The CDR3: CASSFKGIHRAFDEQYF. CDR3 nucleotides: TGTGCCAGCAGCTTCAAGGGGATACACAGGGCCTTTGATGAGCAGTACTTC.

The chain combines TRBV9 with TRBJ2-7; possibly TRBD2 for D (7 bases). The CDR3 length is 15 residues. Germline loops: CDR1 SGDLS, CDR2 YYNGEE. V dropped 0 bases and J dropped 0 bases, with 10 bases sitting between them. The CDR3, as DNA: TGTGCCAGCAGCGTAGAAGGGGGGGACTCCTACGAGCAGTACTTC. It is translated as CASSVEGGDSYEQYF.